Presented here are 2 T cell receptor beta chains from one specimen sequenced in a study of blood T cell repertoires in COVID-19 (dated by TCRdb to 2018 to 2021). Preparation of the library involved the immunoSEQ multiplex PCR assay. In its TCRdb copy, this immuneACCESS table keeps in-frame sequences only and misses some clones. Where compared with another copy, unresolved V genes explain less than half of these, and the others have no known cause. For this sample the table gives 450,000 or so clones, of which around 89% were detected only once. 1.5% to 1.9% of the sample lies in the top ten. The sample consisted of peripheral blood. The receptor set was obtained from a middle-aged woman with COVID-19, enrolled during active disease.

The rearrangement links TRBV10-3 to TRBJ1-1, with TRBD1 matching over 7 bases. Trimming cost V 6 bases and J 6 bases; bases outside gene matches: 10. The CDR3 consists of 14 residues. CDR1 is ENHRY, CDR2 SYGVKD, per germline. CDR3 DNA sequence: TGTGCCATCAGGGACATAGACAGGGACTCTGAAGCTTTCTTT. As protein: CAIRDIDRDSEAFF.

The chain has TRBV2 and TRBJ1-5; TRBD1 agrees at 8 bases. Germline V gene data show CDR1 as SNHLY and CDR2 as FYNNEI. The CDR3 has 17 amino acids. V lost 7 bases to trimming and J lost 0 bases; unmatched junction nucleotides: 11. The CDR3 DNA reads as TGTGCCAGCATGACAGGGGCGCGTCCCCTTAGCAATCAGCCCCAGCATTTT. As protein: CASMTGARPLSNQPQHF. The full variable domain, its missing parts supplied by reference TRBV2 and TRBJ1-5, is EPEVTQTPSHQVTQMGQEVILRCVPISNHLYFYWYRQILGQKVEFLVSFYNNEISEKSEIFDDQFSVERPDGSNFTLKIRSTKLEDSAMYFCASMTGARPLSNQPQHFGDGTRLSIL.